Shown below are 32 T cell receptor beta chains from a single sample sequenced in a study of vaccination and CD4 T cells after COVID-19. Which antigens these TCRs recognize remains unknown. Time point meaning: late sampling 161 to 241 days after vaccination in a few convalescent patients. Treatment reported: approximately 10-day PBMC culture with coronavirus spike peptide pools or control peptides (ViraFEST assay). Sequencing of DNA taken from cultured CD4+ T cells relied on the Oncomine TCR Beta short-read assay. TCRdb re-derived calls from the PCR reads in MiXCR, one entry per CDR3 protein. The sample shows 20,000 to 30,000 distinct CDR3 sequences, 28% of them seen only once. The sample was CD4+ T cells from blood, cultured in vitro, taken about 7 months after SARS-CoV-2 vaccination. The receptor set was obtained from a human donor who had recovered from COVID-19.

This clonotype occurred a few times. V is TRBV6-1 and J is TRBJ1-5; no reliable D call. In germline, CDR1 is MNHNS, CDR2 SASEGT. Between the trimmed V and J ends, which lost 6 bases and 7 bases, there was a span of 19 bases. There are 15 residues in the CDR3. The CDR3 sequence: CASRPDRAPGQPQHF. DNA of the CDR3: TGTGCCAGCAGGCCCGACCGGGCCCCTGGCCAGCCCCAGCATTTT.

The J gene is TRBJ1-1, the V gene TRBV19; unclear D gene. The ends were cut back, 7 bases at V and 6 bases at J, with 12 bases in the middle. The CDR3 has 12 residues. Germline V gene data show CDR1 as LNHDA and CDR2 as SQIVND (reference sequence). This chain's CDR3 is CASTQTGAEAFF. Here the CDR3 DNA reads TGTGCCAGTACCCAAACGGGCGCTGAAGCTTTCTTT.

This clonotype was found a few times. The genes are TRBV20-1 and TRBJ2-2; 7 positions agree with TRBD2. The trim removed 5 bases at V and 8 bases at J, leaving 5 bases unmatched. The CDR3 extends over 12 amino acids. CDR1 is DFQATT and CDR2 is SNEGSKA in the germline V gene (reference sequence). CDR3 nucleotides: TGCAGTGCTCCGACTAGCTGGGGGGAGCTGTTTTTT. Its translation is CSAPTSWGELFF.

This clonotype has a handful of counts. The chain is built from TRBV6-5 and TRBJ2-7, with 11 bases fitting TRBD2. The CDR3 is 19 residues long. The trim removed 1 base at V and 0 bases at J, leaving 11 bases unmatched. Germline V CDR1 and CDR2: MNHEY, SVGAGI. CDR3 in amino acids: CASSYLGRTTSGSSYEQYF. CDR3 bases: TGTGCCAGCAGTTACTTGGGAAGGACCACTAGCGGGAGCTCCTACGAGCAGTACTTC.

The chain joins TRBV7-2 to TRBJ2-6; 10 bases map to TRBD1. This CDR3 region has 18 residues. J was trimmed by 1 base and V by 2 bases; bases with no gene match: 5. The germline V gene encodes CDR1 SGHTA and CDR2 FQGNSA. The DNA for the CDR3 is TGTGCCAGCAGCTTAACCGGGACAGGGGTATCTGGGGCCAACGTCCTGACTTTC. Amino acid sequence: CASSLTGTGVSGANVLTF.

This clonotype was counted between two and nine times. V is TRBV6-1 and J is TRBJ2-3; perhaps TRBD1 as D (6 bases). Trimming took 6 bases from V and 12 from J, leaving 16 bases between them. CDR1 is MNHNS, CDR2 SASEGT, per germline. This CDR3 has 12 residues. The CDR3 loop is CASRNGQQKQYF. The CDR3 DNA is TGTGCCAGCAGGAACGGACAGCAGAAACAGTATTTT.

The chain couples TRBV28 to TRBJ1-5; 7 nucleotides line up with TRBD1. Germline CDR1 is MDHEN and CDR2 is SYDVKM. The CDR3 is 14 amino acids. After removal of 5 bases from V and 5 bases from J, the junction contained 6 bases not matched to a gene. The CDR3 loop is CASSPLQGHQPQHF. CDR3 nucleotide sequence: TGTGCCAGCAGTCCCCTACAGGGGCATCAGCCCCAGCATTTT.

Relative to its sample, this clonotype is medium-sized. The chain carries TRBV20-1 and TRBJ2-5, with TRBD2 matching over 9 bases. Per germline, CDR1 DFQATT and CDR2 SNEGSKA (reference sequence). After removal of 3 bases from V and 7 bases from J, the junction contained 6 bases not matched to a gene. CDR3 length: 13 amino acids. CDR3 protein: CSASTRAGGTQYF. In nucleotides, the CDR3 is TGCAGTGCTAGCACTAGAGCGGGGGGGACCCAGTACTTC.

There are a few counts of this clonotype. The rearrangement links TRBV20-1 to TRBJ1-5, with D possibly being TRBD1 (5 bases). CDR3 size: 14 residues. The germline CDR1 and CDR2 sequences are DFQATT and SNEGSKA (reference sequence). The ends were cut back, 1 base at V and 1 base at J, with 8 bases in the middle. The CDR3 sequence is CSARGGGSNQPQHF. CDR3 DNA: TGCAGTGCTAGAGGGGGGGGGAGCAATCAGCCCCAGCATTTT.

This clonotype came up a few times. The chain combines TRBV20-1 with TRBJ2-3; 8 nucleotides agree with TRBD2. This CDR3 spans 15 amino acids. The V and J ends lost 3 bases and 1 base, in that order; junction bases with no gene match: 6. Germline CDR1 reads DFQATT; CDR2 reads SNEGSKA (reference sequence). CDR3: CSASVPTSGTDTQYF. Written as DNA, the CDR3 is TGCAGTGCTAGCGTTCCGACTAGCGGCACAGATACGCAGTATTTT.

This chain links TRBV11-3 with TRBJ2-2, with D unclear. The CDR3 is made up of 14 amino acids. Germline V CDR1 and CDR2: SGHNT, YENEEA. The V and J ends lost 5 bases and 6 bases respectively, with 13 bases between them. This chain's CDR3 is CASSPWAASGELFF. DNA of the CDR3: TGTGCCAGCAGCCCGTGGGCAGCTTCCGGGGAGCTGTTTTTT.

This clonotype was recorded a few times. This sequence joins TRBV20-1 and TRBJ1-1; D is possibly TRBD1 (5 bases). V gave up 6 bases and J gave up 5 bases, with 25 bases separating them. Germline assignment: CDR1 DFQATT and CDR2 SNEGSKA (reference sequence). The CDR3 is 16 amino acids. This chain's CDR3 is CSATDSSSTLDTEAFF. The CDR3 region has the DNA TGCAGTGCGACAGACAGTTCCTCAACCCTGGATACTGAAGCTTTCTTT.

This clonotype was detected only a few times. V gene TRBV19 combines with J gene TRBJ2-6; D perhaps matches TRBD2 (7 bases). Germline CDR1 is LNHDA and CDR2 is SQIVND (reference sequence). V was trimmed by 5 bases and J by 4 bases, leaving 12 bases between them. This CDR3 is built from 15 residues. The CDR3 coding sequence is TGTGCCAGTAGTGGGGGGGCTACCGGGGCCAACGTCCTGACTTTC. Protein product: CASSGGATGANVLTF.

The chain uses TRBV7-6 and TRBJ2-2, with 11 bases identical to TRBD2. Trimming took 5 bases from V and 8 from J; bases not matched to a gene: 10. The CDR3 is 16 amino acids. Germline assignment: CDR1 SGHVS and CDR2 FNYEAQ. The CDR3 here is CASSGRGLADRGELFF. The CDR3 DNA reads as TGTGCCAGCAGCGGCCGGGGACTAGCGGATAGAGGGGAGCTGTTTTTT. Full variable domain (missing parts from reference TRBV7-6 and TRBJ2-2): GAGVSQSPRYKVTKRGQDVALRCDPISGHVSLYWYRQALGQGPEFLTYFNYEAQQDKSGLPNDRFSAERPEGSISTLTIQRTEQRDSAMYRCASSGRGLADRGELFFGEGSRLTVL.

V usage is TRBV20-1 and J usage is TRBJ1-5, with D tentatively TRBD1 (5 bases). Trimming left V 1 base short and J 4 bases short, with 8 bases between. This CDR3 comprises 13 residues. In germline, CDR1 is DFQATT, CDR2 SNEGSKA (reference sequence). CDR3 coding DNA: TGCAGTGCTAGAGGGGACCCTAATCAGCCCCAGCATTTT. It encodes CSARGDPNQPQHF.

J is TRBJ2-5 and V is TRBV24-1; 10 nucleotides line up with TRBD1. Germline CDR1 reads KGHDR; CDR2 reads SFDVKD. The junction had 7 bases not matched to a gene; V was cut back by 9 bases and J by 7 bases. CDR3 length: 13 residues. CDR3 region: CATRDRGWGTQYF. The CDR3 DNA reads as TGTGCCACCCGGGACAGGGGCTGGGGGACCCAGTACTTC.

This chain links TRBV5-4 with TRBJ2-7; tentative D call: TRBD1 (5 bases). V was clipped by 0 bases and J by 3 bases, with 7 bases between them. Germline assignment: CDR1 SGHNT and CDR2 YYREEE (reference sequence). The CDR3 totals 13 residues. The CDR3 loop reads CASSLGQSYEQYF. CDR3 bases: TGTGCCAGCAGCTTGGGACAGAGCTACGAGCAGTACTTC.

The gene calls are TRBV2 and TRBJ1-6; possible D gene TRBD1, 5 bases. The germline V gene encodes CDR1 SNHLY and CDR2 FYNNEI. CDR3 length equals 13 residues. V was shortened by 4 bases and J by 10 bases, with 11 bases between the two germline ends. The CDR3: CASSGQGGSPLHF. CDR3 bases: TGTGCCAGCAGTGGCCAGGGTGGCTCACCCCTCCACTTT. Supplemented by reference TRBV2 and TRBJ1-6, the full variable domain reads EPEVTQTPSHQVTQMGQEVILRCVPISNHLYFYWYRQILGQKVEFLVSFYNNEISEKSEIFDDQFSVERPDGSNFTLKIRSTKLEDSAMYFCASSGQGGSPLHFGNGTRLTVT.

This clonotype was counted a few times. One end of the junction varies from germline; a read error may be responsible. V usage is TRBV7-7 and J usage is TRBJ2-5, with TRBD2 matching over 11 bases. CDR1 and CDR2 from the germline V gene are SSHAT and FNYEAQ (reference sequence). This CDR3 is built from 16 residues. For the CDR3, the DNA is TGTGCTAGCAGCTTAGCTAGCGGGAGGCGGGGGGAGACCCAGTACTTC. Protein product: CASSLASGRRGETQYF.

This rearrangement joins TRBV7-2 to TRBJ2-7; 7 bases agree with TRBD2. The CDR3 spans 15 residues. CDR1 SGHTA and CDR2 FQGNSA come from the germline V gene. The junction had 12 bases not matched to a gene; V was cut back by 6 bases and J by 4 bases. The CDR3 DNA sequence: TGTGCCAGCAGACCAACGGGACTACAGTCTTACGAGCAGTACTTC. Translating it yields CASRPTGLQSYEQYF.

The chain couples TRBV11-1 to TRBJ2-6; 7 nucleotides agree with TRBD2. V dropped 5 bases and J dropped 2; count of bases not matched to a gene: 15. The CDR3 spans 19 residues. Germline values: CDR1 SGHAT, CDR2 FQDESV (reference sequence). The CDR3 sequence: CASSQTALGGSTGANVLTF. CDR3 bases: TGTGCCAGCAGCCAGACAGCCCTAGGCGGGAGCACTGGGGCCAACGTCCTGACTTTC. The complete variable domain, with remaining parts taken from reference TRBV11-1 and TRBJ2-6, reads EAEVAQSPRYKITEKSQAVAFWCDPISGHATLYWYRQILGQGPELLVQFQDESVVDDSQLPKDRFSAERLKGVDSTLKIQPAELGDSAMYLCASSQTALGGSTGANVLTFGAGSRLTVL.

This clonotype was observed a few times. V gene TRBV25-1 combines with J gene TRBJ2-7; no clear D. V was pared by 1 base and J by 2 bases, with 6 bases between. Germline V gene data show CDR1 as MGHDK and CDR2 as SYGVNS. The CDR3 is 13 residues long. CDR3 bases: TGTGCCAGCAGTGAATTGCGGACCTACGAGCAGTACTTC. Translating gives CASSELRTYEQYF.

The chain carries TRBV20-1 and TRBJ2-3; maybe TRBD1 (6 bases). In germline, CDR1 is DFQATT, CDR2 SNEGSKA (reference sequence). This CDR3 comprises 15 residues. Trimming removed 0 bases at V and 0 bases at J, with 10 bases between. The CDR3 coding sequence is TGCAGTGCTAGAGATCCCGGACAGAGCACAGATACGCAGTATTTT. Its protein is CSARDPGQSTDTQYF.

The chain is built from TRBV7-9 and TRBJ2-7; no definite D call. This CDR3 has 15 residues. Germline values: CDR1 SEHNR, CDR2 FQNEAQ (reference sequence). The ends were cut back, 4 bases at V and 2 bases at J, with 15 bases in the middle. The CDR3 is CASSSGPDPTYEQYF. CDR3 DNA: TGTGCCAGCAGCTCTGGACCGGACCCAACCTACGAGCAGTACTTC.

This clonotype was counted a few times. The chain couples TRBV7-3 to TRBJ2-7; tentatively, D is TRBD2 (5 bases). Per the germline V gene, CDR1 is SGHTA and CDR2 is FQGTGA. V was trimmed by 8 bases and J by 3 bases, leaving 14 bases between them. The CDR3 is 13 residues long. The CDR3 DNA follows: TGTGCCAGCTCGCCCGGGAAATACTACGAGCAGTACTTC. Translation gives CASSPGKYYEQYF.

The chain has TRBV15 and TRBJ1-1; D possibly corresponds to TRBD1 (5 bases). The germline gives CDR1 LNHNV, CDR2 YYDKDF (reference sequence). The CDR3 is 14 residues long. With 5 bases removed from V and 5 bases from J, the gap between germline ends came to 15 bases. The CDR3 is CATSLSQGETEAFF. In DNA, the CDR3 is TGTGCCACCAGCCTTTCGCAGGGAGAGACTGAAGCTTTCTTT.

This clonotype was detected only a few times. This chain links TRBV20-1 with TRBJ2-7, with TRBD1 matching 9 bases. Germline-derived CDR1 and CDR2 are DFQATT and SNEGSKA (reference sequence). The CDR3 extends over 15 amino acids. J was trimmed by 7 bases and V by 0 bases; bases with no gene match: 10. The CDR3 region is CSARDSGTGLKEQYF. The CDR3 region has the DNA TGCAGTGCTAGAGATTCCGGGACAGGGCTTAAAGAGCAGTACTTC.

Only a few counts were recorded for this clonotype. The CDR3 is CSARDPISATDTQYF. In DNA, the CDR3 is TGCAGTGCTAGAGACCCGATCAGCGCAACAGATACGCAGTATTTT. J is TRBJ2-3 and V is TRBV20-1; D is unresolved. This CDR3 contains 15 residues. The ends were cut back, 0 bases at V and 3 bases at J, with 13 bases in the middle. Germline lookup yields CDR1 DFQATT and CDR2 SNEGSKA (reference sequence).

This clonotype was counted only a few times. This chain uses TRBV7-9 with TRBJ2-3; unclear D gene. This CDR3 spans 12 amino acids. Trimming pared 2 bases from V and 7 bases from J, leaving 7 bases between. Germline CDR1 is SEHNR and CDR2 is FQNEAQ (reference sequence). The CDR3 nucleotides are TGTGCCAGCAGCTTACTGGCGAATACGCAGTATTTT. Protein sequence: CASSLLANTQYF.

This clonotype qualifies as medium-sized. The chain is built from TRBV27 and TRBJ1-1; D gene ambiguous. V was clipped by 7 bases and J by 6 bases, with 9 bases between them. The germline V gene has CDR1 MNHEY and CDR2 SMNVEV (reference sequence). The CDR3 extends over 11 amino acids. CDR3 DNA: TGTGCCAGCATGCGAGGCTCTGAAGCTTTCTTT. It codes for CASMRGSEAFF.

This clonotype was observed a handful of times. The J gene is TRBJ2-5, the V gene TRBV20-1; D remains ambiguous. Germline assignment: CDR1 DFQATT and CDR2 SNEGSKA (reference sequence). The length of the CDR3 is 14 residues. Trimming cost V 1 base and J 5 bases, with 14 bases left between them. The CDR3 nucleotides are TGCAGTGCTAGAGGAGCGTCCAAAGGGGAGACCCAGTACTTC. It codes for CSARGASKGETQYF.

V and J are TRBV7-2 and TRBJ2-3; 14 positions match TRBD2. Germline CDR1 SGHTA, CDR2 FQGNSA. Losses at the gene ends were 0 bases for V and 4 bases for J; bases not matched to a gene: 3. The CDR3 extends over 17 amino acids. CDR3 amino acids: CASSLAGTSGSSDTQYF. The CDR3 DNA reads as TGTGCCAGCAGCTTAGCCGGGACTAGCGGGAGCTCAGATACGCAGTATTTT.